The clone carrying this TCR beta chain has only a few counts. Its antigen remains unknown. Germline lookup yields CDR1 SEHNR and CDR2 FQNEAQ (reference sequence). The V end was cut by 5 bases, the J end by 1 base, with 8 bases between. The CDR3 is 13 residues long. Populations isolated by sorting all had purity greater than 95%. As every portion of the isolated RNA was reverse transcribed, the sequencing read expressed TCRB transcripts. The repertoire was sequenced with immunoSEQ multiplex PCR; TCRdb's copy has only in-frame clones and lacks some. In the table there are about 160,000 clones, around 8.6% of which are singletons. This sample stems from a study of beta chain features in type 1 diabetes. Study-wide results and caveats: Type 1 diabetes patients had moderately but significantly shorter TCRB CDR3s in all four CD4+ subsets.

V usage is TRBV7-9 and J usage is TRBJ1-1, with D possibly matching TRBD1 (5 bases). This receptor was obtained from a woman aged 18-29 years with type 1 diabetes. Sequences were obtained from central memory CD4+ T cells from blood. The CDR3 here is CASSHGQNTEAFF. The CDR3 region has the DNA TGTGCCAGCAGCCACGGACAGAACACTGAAGCTTTCTTT.